The source of this T cell receptor (beta chain) is a study of shared T cell receptors in the human thymus. The protocol was immunoSEQ multiplex PCR, while the TCRdb copy is restricted to in-frame clones and leaves out a portion. The sample comprises hundreds of thousands of clones, more than 70% of which are singletons, and more than 0.009% rests with the top ten. In germline, CDR1 is SGHNT, CDR2 YENEEA. The V end lost 0 bases, the J end lost 7 bases, and 10 bases lay between the germline ends. The CDR3 covers 13 residues. The same sample was also used in a study of human thymus T cells. From that paper: During corrective heart surgery, resections were taken, and the thymus tissue came from them. Reports from related research described highly overlapping thymic repertoires among unrelated individuals.

The specimen was thymocytes. This chain joins TRBV11-3 and TRBJ2-7; D ambiguous. This receptor was taken from a boy in the first two years of life with a congenital heart defect. The CDR3 loop reads CASSLDGVREQYF. The CDR3 DNA follows: TGTGCCAGCAGCTTAGACGGTGTGAGAGAGCAGTACTTC.